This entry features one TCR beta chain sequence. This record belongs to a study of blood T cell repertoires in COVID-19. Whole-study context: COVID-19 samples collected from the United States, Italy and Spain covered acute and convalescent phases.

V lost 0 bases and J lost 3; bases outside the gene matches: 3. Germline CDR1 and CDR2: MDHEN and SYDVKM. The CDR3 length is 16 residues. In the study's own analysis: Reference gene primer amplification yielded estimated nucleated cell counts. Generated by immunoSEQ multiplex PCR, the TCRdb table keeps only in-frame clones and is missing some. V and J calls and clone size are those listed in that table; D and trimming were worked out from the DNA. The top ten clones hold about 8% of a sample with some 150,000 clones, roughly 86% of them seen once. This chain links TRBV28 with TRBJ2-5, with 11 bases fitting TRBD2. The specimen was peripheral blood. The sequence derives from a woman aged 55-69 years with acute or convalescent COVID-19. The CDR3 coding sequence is TGTGCCAGCAGTTTATGGTTGACTAGCGGGGAAGAGACCCAGTACTTC. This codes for CASSLWLTSGEETQYF.